This T cell receptor beta chain stems from a study of post-analysis software for immune sequencing data (dated by TCRdb to about 2015). Background on the whole study: Disease courses on record covered relapsing-remitting, secondary progressive and progressive-relapsing multiple sclerosis, though some patients had no subtype annotation. The patient repertoires were set against around eleven previously published healthy control repertoires from donors whose ages ranged from roughly 6 to 27 years. A subset of samples was prepared in parallel using single-end sample barcoding, then pooled and co-amplified after Illumina adapter ligation.

Study-wide findings and limitations: The control group was slightly older than the multiple sclerosis patient group. Patients showed significantly higher frequencies than controls for a handful of TRBV segments, among them TRBV5-6, TRBV5-1 and TRBV20-1. Compared with controls, multiple sclerosis patients had significantly lower normalized Chao1 diversity, a finding suggesting substantial peripheral T-cell clonal expansion. Direct clustering with F measure revealed strong co-clustering of samples prepared in the same batch, which led to a batch-effect correction.

With regard to this clonotype: Its antigen is unknown. No quality values exist for individual bases; no much larger clone is one base distant.

Libraries were prepared through PCR. For sequencing, an Illumina HiSeq 2500 was employed. Unique molecular identifiers were incorporated into TCR beta cDNA libraries to reduce PCR and sequencing biases. Some 500,000 cDNA molecules were obtained for every 1 to 10 million input T cells, so each molecule roughly corresponded to one T cell. The patient libraries were prepared and sequenced using the same protocol as the earlier healthy control dataset. Samples belonging to the same batch were prepared together, multiplexed and sequenced on a shared HiSeq lane. As for the original processing: MIGEC was used to process the raw barcoded reads, and molecular identifier groups with only a single read were discarded before consensus assembly and CDR3 extraction. Clonotype tables were post-analysed with VDJtools, normalizing diversity by down-sampling all datasets to the smallest sample size. Repertoire overlap clustering matched CDR3 amino acid but not nucleotide sequences to correct batch-related cross-sample contamination. TCRdb reworked the public reads: Q25 trimming with fastp, MiXCR clone assembly, productive beta chains retained. All rows with the same CDR3 protein become a single entry with the most common DNA and genes. TCRdb's processing, not the authors', yielded these V and J calls. The sample has 750,000 to 950,000 distinct CDR3 sequences on record, approximately 44% of them singletons. The leading ten clones occupy roughly 4.9% of the sample.

To demonstrate the VDJtools post-analysis software, the study profiled TCR beta repertoires from the peripheral blood of 10 to 15 young patients with multiple sclerosis. The multiple sclerosis patients were children and adolescents ranging in age from about 6 to 16 years. From the germline V gene, CDR1 is SGHRS and CDR2 is YFSETQ. CDR3 length: 18 amino acids, cysteine to phenylalanine. Only the CDR3 portion is preserved as DNA: 54 bases, with reading frame beginning at the first base. Unmatched junction bases come to 6, with V trimmed by 0 bases and J by 0 bases. The sequence derives from a girl between 5 and 17 years old with multiple sclerosis. The specimen sequenced was blood. The chain uses TRBV5-1 and TRBJ2-6; 7 central bases correspond to TRBD1. The sequenced DNA is TGCGCCAGCAGCTTGGCCGGGACAGCCGCCTCTGGGGCCAACGTCCTGACTTTC. It translates to CASSLAGTAASGANVLTF.